What follows are 3 T cell receptor beta chains derived from one specimen sequenced in a study of T cell responses to AZD1222 COVID-19 vaccine. Some clones are missing from TCRdb's copy, which holds only in-frame ones; the method was immunoSEQ multiplex PCR. The sample shows 150,000 or so clones, about 90% of them seen only once. Sequenced material: peripheral blood, taken on day 0 of MenACWY control vaccination. These receptors originate from an adult in good health.

The V gene is TRBV24-1, the J gene TRBJ2-2, with 11 bases identical to TRBD1. V lost 9 bases and J lost 8; bases outside the gene matches: 7. Germline loops: CDR1 KGHDR, CDR2 SFDVKD. The CDR3 length is 14 residues. In DNA form, the CDR3 reads TGTGCCACCTCCGGGACAGGGGGTATGGGGGAGCTGTTTTTT. Translated, it gives CATSGTGGMGELFF.

This chain joins TRBV7-2 and TRBJ2-7, with a weak D call TRBD1 (7 bases). Germline assignment: CDR1 SGHTA and CDR2 FQGNSA. Trimming took 10 bases from V and 1 from J, leaving 14 bases between them. This CDR3 region has 13 residues. The CDR3 DNA sequence: TGTGCCACCGCCAGGGGGGATTCCTACGAGCAGTACGTC. Protein sequence: CATARGDSYEQYV.

V gene TRBV11-2 combines with J gene TRBJ2-3; D remains ambiguous. Germline V gene lookup returns CDR1 SGHAT and CDR2 FQNNGV. V was cut by 5 bases and J by 2 bases, with 11 bases left in between. This CDR3 has 14 residues. The CDR3 sequence: CASSPLRITDTQYF. The CDR3 region has the DNA TGTGCCAGCAGCCCATTGAGAATCACAGATACGCAGTATTTT.